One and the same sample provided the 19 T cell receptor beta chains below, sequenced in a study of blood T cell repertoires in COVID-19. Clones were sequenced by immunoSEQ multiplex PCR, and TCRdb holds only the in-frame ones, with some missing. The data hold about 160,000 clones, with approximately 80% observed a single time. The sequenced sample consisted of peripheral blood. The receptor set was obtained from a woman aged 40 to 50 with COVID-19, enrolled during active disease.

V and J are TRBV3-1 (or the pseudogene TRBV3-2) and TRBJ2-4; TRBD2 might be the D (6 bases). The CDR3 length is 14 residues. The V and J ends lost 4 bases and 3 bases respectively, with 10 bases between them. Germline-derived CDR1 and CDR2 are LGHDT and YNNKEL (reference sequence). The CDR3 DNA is TGTGCCAGCAGCCCGGAGGGAGTCAAAAACATTCAGTACTTC. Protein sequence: CASSPEGVKNIQYF.

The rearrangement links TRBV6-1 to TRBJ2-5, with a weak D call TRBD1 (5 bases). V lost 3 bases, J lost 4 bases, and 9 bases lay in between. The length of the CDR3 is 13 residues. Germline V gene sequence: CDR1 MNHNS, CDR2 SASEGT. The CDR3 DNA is TGTGCCAGCAGTGACAGCCAGGGAGAGACCCAGTACTTC. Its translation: CASSDSQGETQYF.

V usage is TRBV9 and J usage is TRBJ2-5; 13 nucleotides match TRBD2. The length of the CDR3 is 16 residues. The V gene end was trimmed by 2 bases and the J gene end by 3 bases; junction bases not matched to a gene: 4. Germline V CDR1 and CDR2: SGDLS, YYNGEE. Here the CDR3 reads CASSVGGTSGKETQYF. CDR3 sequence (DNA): TGTGCCAGCAGCGTGGGAGGGACTAGCGGGAAAGAGACCCAGTACTTC.

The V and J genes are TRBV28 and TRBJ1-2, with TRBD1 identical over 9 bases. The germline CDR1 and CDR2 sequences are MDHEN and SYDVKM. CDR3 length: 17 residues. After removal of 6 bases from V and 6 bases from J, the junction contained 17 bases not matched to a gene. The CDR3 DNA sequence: TGTGCCAGCAGCTCCCCCCACTCCCGGGACAGGGTGGATGGCTACACCTTC. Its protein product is CASSSPHSRDRVDGYTF.

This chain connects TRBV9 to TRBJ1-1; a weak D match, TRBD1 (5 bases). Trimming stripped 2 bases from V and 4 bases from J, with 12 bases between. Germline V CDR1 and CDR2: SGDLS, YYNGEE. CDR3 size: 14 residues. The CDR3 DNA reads TGTGCCAGCAGCGTCACTGACAGCTTCACTGAAGCTTTCTTT. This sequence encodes CASSVTDSFTEAFF.

CDR3 nucleotides: TGTGCCAGCAGACAGGTTGAATCTTCCTATGGCTACACCTTC. Encoded protein: CASRQVESSYGYTF. The J gene is TRBJ1-2, the V gene TRBV27; a weak D match, TRBD1 (5 bases). CDR1 is MNHEY, CDR2 SMNVEV, per germline (reference sequence). Trimming took 6 bases from V and 4 from J, leaving 15 bases between them. The CDR3 has 14 residues.

CDR3 region: CASSSSGYTQYF. CDR3 coding DNA: TGTGCCAGCAGTTCGAGCGGGTATACGCAGTATTTT. The chain has TRBV12-3 or TRBV12-4 and TRBJ2-3; the D gene is possibly TRBD2 (6 bases). The CDR3 spans 12 residues. Trimming removed 4 bases from V and 7 bases from J, with 9 bases in between.

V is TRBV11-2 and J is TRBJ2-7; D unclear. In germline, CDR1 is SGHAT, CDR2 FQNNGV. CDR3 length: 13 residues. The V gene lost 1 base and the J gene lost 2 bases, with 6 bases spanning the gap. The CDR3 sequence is CASSLGSTYEQYF. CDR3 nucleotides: TGTGCCAGCAGCTTAGGTAGTACCTACGAGCAGTACTTC.

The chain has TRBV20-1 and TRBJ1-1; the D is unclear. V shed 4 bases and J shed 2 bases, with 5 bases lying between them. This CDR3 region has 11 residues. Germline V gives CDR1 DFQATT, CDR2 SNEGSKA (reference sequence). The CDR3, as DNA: TGCAGTGCTATCCATAACACTGAAGCTTTCTTT. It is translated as CSAIHNTEAFF.

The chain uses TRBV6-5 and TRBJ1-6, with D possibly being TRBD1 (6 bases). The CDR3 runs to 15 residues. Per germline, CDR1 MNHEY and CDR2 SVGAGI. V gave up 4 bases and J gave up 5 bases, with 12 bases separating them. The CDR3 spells CASSFQGFDNSPLHF. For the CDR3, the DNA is TGTGCCAGCAGTTTTCAGGGGTTCGATAATTCACCCCTCCACTTT.

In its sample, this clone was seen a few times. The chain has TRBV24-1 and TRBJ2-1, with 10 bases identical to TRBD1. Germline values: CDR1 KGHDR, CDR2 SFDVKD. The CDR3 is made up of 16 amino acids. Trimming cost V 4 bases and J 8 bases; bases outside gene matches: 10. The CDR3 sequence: CATSEADRGQLDEQFF. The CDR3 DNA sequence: TGTGCCACCAGTGAAGCCGACAGGGGGCAATTGGATGAGCAGTTCTTC.

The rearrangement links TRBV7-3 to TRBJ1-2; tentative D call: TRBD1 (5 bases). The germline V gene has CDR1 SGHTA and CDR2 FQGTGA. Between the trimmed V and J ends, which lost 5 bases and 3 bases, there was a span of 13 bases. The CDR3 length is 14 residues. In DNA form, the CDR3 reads TGTGCCAGCAGCCCCTTCGGGGGGGACTATGGCTACACCTTC. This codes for CASSPFGGDYGYTF. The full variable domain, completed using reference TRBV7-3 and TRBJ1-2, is GAGVSQTPSNKVTEKGKYVELRCDPISGHTALYWYRQSLGQGPEFLIYFQGTGAADDSGLPNDRFFAVRPEGSVSTLKIQRTERGDSAVYLCASSPFGGDYGYTFGSGTRLTVV.

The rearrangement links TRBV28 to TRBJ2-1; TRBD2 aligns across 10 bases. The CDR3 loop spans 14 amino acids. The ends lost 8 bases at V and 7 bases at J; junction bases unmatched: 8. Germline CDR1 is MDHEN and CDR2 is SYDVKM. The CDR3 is CASYKREGRNEQFF. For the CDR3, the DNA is TGTGCCAGCTATAAGCGGGAGGGCAGAAATGAGCAGTTCTTC.

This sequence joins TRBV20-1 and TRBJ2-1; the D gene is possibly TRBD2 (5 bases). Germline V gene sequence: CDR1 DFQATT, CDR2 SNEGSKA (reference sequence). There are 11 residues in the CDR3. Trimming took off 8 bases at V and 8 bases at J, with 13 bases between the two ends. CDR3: CSRDYGYEQFF. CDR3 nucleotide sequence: TGCAGTCGTGACTATGGGTATGAGCAGTTCTTC.

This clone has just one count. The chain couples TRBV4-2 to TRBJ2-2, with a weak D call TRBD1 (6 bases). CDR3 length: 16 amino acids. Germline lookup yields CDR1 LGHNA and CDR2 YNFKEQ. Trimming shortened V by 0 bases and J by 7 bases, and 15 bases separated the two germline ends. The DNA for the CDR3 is TGTGCCAGCAGCCAAGATGAGGGGGACCGGGGCGGGGAGCTGTTTTTT. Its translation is CASSQDEGDRGGELFF.

CDR3 DNA: TGTGCCAGCAGAGGACTAGCGGGGGGGAGCAATGAGCAGTTCTTC. As protein: CASRGLAGGSNEQFF. The chain carries TRBV6-5 and TRBJ2-1; 15 bases line up with TRBD2. Losses at the gene ends were 6 bases for V and 6 bases for J; bases not matched to a gene: 3. The CDR3 spans 15 residues. Germline-derived CDR1 and CDR2 are MNHEY and SVGAGI.

The CDR3 loop reads CASSQEYRTSSLKGEFF. Here the CDR3 DNA reads TGTGCCAGCAGCCAAGAATATAGGACTAGCTCCCTTAAGGGTGAGTTCTTC. The chain joins TRBV3-1 (or the pseudogene TRBV3-2) to TRBJ2-1, with TRBD2 identical over 8 bases. The V segment lost 0 bases and the J segment 14 bases; nucleotides outside the gene matches: 18. CDR1 is LGHDT and CDR2 is YNNKEL in the germline V gene (reference sequence). The CDR3 is 17 amino acids.

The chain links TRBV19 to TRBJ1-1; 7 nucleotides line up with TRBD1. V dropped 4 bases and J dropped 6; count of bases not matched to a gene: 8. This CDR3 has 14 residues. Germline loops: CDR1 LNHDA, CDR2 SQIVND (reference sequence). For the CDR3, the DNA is TGTGCCAGTAGTAGTAAAACAGGGGTCGCTGAAGCTTTCTTT. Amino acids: CASSSKTGVAEAFF.

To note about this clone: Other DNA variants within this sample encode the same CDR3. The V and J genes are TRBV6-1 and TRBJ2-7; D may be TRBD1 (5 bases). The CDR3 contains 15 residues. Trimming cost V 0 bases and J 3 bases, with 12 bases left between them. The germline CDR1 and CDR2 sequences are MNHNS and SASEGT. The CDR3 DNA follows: TGTGCCAGCAGTGAAGCCTCGCAGGGTAGCTACGAGCAGTACGTC. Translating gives CASSEASQGSYEQYV.